The 20 T cell receptor beta chains given below trace back to one sample, sequenced in a study of human T cells and chemical hapten exposure. From the RACE reads, TCRdb called clonotypes with MiXCR, one entry per CDR3 protein. The sample holds roughly 81,000 distinct CDR3 sequences, 8.5% to 9% seen once. Noted time point: pre-sensitization, week 0. Treatment specified: therapeutic diphenylcyclopropenone sensitization with weekly scalp DPC. This material consisted of whole blood, taken in connection with sensitization to the hapten diphenylcyclopropenone (DPC). These receptors all come from a middle-aged man with alopecia areata. Some clones in this sample may be carry-over from other donors' samples.

This chain connects TRBV12-3 or TRBV12-4 to TRBJ2-1; 13 bases fit TRBD2. Losses at the gene ends were 7 bases for V and 2 bases for J; bases not matched to a gene: 5. This CDR3 region has 16 residues. CDR3 in amino acids: CASIQTSGRTYNEQFF. CDR3 nucleotide sequence: TGTGCCAGCATCCAGACTAGCGGGAGGACCTACAATGAGCAGTTCTTC.

This clonotype was seen at least ten times. The genes are TRBV6-1 and TRBJ2-1; D ambiguous. Germline CDR1 reads MNHNS; CDR2 reads SASEGT. The CDR3 runs to 11 residues. The germline V and J ends were trimmed by 3 bases and 7 bases, with 4 bases remaining between them. The CDR3 region is CASSDWNEQFF. The CDR3 DNA reads TGTGCCAGCAGTGACTGGAATGAGCAGTTCTTC.

This clonotype was seen repeatedly, ten times or more. CDR3 loop: CSVEPGYVNYGYTF. In DNA, the CDR3 is TGCAGCGTTGAACCGGGTTATGTAAACTATGGCTACACCTTC. This sequence joins TRBV29-1 and TRBJ1-2; no firm D call. V was cut by 2 bases and J by 2 bases, with 12 bases left in between. The CDR3 sequence is 14 residues long. Germline-derived CDR1 and CDR2 are SQVTM and ANQGSEA.

At least ten counts were recorded for this clonotype. The J gene is TRBJ2-3, the V gene TRBV6-5; unclear D gene. Trimming stripped 1 base from V and 1 base from J, with 15 bases between. From germline, CDR1 is MNHEY and CDR2 SVGAGI. CDR3 size: 17 residues. The CDR3 loop is CASSYFRTLPGTDTQYF. Written as DNA, the CDR3 is TGTGCCAGCAGTTACTTCCGGACCCTCCCGGGCACAGATACGCAGTATTTT.

This clonotype was recorded many times. The chain uses TRBV7-2 and TRBJ2-7; D is unresolved. Trimming stripped 3 bases from V and 5 bases from J, with 11 bases between. This CDR3 spans 13 amino acids. Germline lookup yields CDR1 SGHTA and CDR2 FQGNSA. The CDR3 reads CASSLSEPDEQYF. The CDR3, as DNA: TGTGCCAGCAGCTTGAGCGAACCCGACGAGCAGTACTTC.

In its sample, this clonotype was seen a few times. V gene TRBV20-1 combines with J gene TRBJ2-3, with 11 bases that match TRBD2. CDR3 length: 15 amino acids. Germline values: CDR1 DFQATT, CDR2 SNEGSKA (reference sequence). J was trimmed by 7 bases and V by 4 bases; bases with no gene match: 10. The CDR3 loop reads CSATAGTSGSNTQYF. The CDR3 bases are TGCAGTGCTACTGCCGGGACTAGCGGTTCCAATACGCAGTATTTT.

The chain joins TRBV28 to TRBJ1-2, with D maybe TRBD1 (6 bases). The CDR3 extends over 16 amino acids. V was trimmed by 6 bases and J by 8 bases, leaving 25 bases between them. CDR1 and CDR2 from the germline V gene are MDHEN and SYDVKM. CDR3 sequence (DNA): TGTGCCAGCAGATACCGGGACCAGGGGACCCTCGGGGGCTACACCTTC. It encodes CASRYRDQGTLGGYTF.

This sequence joins TRBV3-1 and TRBJ1-4; TRBD1 agrees at 7 bases. Germline CDR1 and CDR2: LGHDT and YNNKEL (reference sequence). The CDR3 loop spans 14 amino acids. V lost 5 bases and J lost 3; bases outside the gene matches: 3. CDR3 nucleotides: TGTGCCAGCAGCTATGGGACAGCTAATGAAAAACTGTTTTTT. Residues: CASSYGTANEKLFF.

This clonotype showed up just a few times. The CDR3 reads CACGEERPGELFF. The CDR3 DNA is TGTGCCTGTGGGGAGGAGCGACCCGGGGAGCTGTTTTTT. This rearrangement joins TRBV30 to TRBJ2-2, with D perhaps TRBD2 (6 bases). The CDR3 extends over 13 amino acids. V lost 6 bases and J lost 6, with 14 bases in between. CDR1 and CDR2 from the germline V gene are GTSNPN and SVGIG (reference sequence).

This clonotype was recorded a few times. The CDR3 DNA is TGTGCCAGCAGGCAAGACAGGGGAAAACTGTTTTTT. Protein sequence: CASRQDRGKLFF. The chain employs TRBV12-3 or TRBV12-4 and TRBJ1-4; TRBD1 aligns across 8 bases. Trimming removed 6 bases from V and 10 bases from J; junction bases left unmatched: 4. The CDR3 covers 12 residues.

There are a few counts of this clonotype. V and J are TRBV7-2 and TRBJ2-3; weak D call: TRBD2 (7 bases). Germline CDR1 SGHTA, CDR2 FQGNSA. Trimming took 3 bases from V and 7 from J, leaving 20 bases between them. CDR3 length: 16 amino acids. CDR3 nucleotide sequence: TGTGCCAGCAGCTTGGGGCGGGCGGGGGCTCGGAATACGCAGTATTTT. Encoded protein: CASSLGRAGARNTQYF.

This clonotype was counted ten times or more. This rearrangement joins TRBV20-1 to TRBJ2-3; a possible D gene is TRBD2 (5 bases). In germline, CDR1 is DFQATT, CDR2 SNEGSKA (reference sequence). The length of the CDR3 is 15 residues. Deletions cut 5 bases from V and 0 bases from J, with 15 bases between. The CDR3 nucleotides read TGCAGTGCTCGACGGACTGCCTCTAGCACAGATACGCAGTATTTT. Translated: CSARRTASSTDTQYF.

This clonotype was picked up many times. This chain uses TRBV3-1 with TRBJ1-1; D remains unclear. Germline CDR1 reads LGHDT; CDR2 reads YNNKEL (reference sequence). The CDR3 extends over 13 amino acids. Trimming pared 0 bases from V and 3 bases from J, leaving 5 bases between. The CDR3 reads CASSQDGDTEAFF. CDR3 DNA sequence: TGTGCCAGCAGCCAAGATGGCGACACTGAAGCTTTCTTT.

This clonotype was counted ten times or more. V is TRBV7-2 and J is TRBJ1-6; perhaps TRBD1 as D (5 bases). Trimming pared 1 base from V and 8 bases from J, leaving 12 bases between. CDR3 length: 15 residues. CDR1 and CDR2 (germline): SGHTA, FQGNSA. The CDR3 sequence is CASSLVRGVDSPLHF. The DNA of the CDR3 is TGTGCCAGCAGCTTAGTTCGGGGCGTTGATTCACCCCTCCACTTT.

This clonotype has ten or more counts. This chain connects TRBV29-1 to TRBJ2-1; TRBD1 agrees at 7 bases. With 7 bases clipped from V and 5 bases from J, the junction kept 2 bases outside the gene matches. The germline gives CDR1 SQVTM, CDR2 ANQGSEA. The CDR3 consists of 11 residues. This chain's CDR3 is CSGDRNNEQFF. CDR3 nucleotides: TGCAGCGGGGACAGAAACAATGAGCAGTTCTTC.

This clonotype was seen many times. The J gene is TRBJ1-5, the V gene TRBV6-2 or TRBV6-3; D is ambiguous. Germline V gives CDR1 MNHEY, CDR2 SVGEGT. V shed 8 bases and J shed 2 bases, with 13 bases lying between them. The CDR3 runs 14 residues. The CDR3 DNA reads as TGTGCCAGCGTTTTGGGCGGCGGCAATCAGCCCCAGCATTTT. Amino acids: CASVLGGGNQPQHF.

The rearrangement joins TRBV9 to TRBJ2-3, with a possible D match to TRBD2 (6 bases). V was cut by 3 bases and J by 4 bases, with 12 bases left in between. CDR1 is SGDLS, CDR2 YYNGEE, per germline. The CDR3 consists of 14 residues. The DNA for the CDR3 is TGTGCCAGCAGCGCCTCCTCGGGAGCAGATACGCAGTATTTT. Protein product: CASSASSGADTQYF.

This clonotype was detected a few times. The chain couples TRBV5-4 to TRBJ2-7, with 9 positions matching TRBD2. J lost 6 bases, V lost 4 bases, and 11 bases had no gene match. This CDR3 contains 15 residues. Germline V lookup: CDR1 SGHNT, CDR2 YYREEE (reference sequence). Here the CDR3 DNA reads TGTGCCAGCAGCCCAACTTTAGGGACTAGCTTCGAGCAGTACTTC. Protein: CASSPTLGTSFEQYF. Full variable domain (remainder filled in from reference TRBV5-4 and TRBJ2-7): ETGVTQSPTHLIKTRGQQVTLRCSSQSGHNTVSWYQQALGQGPQFIFQYYREEENGRGNFPPRFSGLQFPNYSSELNVNALELDDSALYLCASSPTLGTSFEQYFGPGTRLTVT.

This clonotype was detected only a few times. This chain joins TRBV20-1 and TRBJ2-2; D uncertain. V lost 5 bases, J lost 1 base, and 8 bases lay in between. CDR3 length: 13 amino acids. The germline V gene has CDR1 DFQATT and CDR2 SNEGSKA (reference sequence). The CDR3, as DNA: TGCAGTGCTCTGTACCAGAACACCGGGGAGCTGTTTTTT. Protein sequence: CSALYQNTGELFF.

V and J are TRBV7-9 and TRBJ2-5; a possible D gene is TRBD1 (6 bases). The CDR3 extends over 13 amino acids. V shed 5 bases and J shed 5 bases, with 12 bases lying between them. Per the germline V gene, CDR1 is SEHNR and CDR2 is FQNEAQ (reference sequence). CDR3 bases: TGTGCCAGCAGCCGGACAGCTGGGGAGACCCAGTACTTC. Protein sequence: CASSRTAGETQYF. Supplemented by reference TRBV7-9 and TRBJ2-5, the full variable domain reads DTGVSQNPRHKITKRGQNVTFRCDPISEHNRLYWYRQTLGQGPEFLTYFQNEAQLEKSRLLSDRFSAERPKGSFSTLEIQRTEQGDSAMYLCASSRTAGETQYFGPGTRLLVL.